The 24 T cell receptor beta chains in this list originate from one sample, sequenced in a study of radiation and T cells in renal cell carcinoma. Time point reported: blood 4 weeks post-SBRT, at nephrectomy. Sample treatment: 15 Gy SBRT to primary tumor, nephrectomy 4 weeks later. TCRdb's copy holds only in-frame clones and misses some; the assay was immunoSEQ multiplex PCR. The profile shows some 81,000 clones, about 89% of them singletons. Specimen: blood, collected from a patient whose treatment included radiotherapy and nephrectomy. These receptors were taken from a woman in her seventies with renal cell carcinoma.

The chain has TRBV28 and TRBJ2-7; TRBD1 matches 10 bases. The CDR3 totals 14 residues. The J segment lost 3 bases and the V segment lost 8 bases, leaving 7 bases of the junction unmatched. Per germline, CDR1 MDHEN and CDR2 SYDVKM. The CDR3 here is CASSRQGARYEQYF. The CDR3 DNA reads TGTGCCAGCTCCAGACAGGGGGCTCGCTACGAGCAGTACTTC.

This chain connects TRBV30 to TRBJ2-3, with D possibly matching TRBD2 (5 bases). The CDR3 extends over 13 amino acids. V was shortened by 5 bases and J by 2 bases, with 11 bases between the two germline ends. Germline-derived CDR1 and CDR2 are GTSNPN and SVGIG (reference sequence). This CDR3 reads CAWGSGSTDTQYF. The CDR3 DNA sequence: TGTGCCTGGGGGAGTGGTTCCACAGATACGCAGTATTTT.

The CDR3 nucleotides are TGTGCCAGCAGCGCCCCGGGGGGTGTATCAGAAGCTTTCTTT. As protein: CASSAPGGVSEAFF. The V and J genes are TRBV7-9 and TRBJ1-1; perhaps TRBD1 as D (5 bases). The CDR3 spans 14 residues. The V and J ends lost 5 bases and 8 bases respectively, with 18 bases between them. Germline loops: CDR1 SEHNR, CDR2 FQNEAQ (reference sequence).

This sequence joins TRBV4-1 and TRBJ2-3; 9 nucleotides agree with TRBD2. Germline values: CDR1 MGHRA, CDR2 YSYEKL. With V trimmed by 4 bases and J by 4 bases, 12 bases remained unmatched. This CDR3 is built from 17 residues. CDR3 amino acids: CASSLLRGGGDSDTQYF. The CDR3 nucleotides read TGCGCCAGCAGCCTGTTGAGGGGCGGGGGGGACTCAGATACGCAGTATTTT.

The chain uses TRBV5-1 and TRBJ2-1; 8 nucleotides line up with TRBD2. Trimming at V came to 0 bases and at J to 7 bases, leaving 12 bases not matched to a gene. This CDR3 is built from 17 residues. From germline, CDR1 is SGHRS and CDR2 YFSETQ. The CDR3, as DNA: TGCGCCAGCAGCTTGGCGGACTTCGGGGGGGCGGCTAATGAGCAGTTCTTC. Protein product: CASSLADFGGAANEQFF.

V gene TRBV30 combines with J gene TRBJ2-3, with D perhaps matching TRBD1 (6 bases). From germline, CDR1 is GTSNPN and CDR2 SVGIG (reference sequence). The CDR3 totals 12 residues. V shed 5 bases and J shed 6 bases, with 12 bases lying between them. The CDR3 nucleotides are TGTGCCTGGTGCCCAGGGGTTGATACGCAGTATTTT. It specifies CAWCPGVDTQYF.

The chain carries TRBV5-1 and TRBJ2-3; D may match TRBD1 or TRBD2 (5 bases each). CDR3 length equals 13 residues. Germline CDR1 reads SGHRS; CDR2 reads YFSETQ. The V and J ends lost 4 bases and 2 bases respectively, with 8 bases between them. The CDR3 nucleotides are TGCGCCAGCAGCACCGGGACCACAGATACGCAGTATTTT. This translates into CASSTGTTDTQYF.

This clone showed up just once. Additional DNA sequences in this sample encode the identical CDR3. The genes are TRBV27 and TRBJ1-1, with TRBD1 identical over 8 bases. Trimming took 4 bases from V and 0 from J; bases not matched to a gene: 10. CDR3 length equals 17 residues. Germline-derived CDR1 and CDR2 are MNHEY and SMNVEV (reference sequence). CDR3 region: CASSSTVWTGMNTEAFF. Written as DNA, the CDR3 is TGTGCCAGCAGTTCCACAGTCTGGACAGGGATGAACACTGAAGCTTTCTTT.

The gene calls are TRBV7-2 and TRBJ2-7; 7 nucleotides align to TRBD2. In germline, CDR1 is SGHTA, CDR2 FQGNSA. The CDR3 is 12 amino acids. Unmatched junction bases numbered 2, after V lost 1 base and J lost 8 bases. CDR3 loop: CASSLGAGKQYF. CDR3 coding DNA: TGTGCCAGCAGCTTAGGAGCGGGGAAGCAGTACTTC.

This sequence joins TRBV30 and TRBJ2-7; possible D gene TRBD2, 6 bases. Trimming cost V 2 bases and J 4 bases, with 15 bases left between them. Germline loops: CDR1 GTSNPN, CDR2 SVGIG (reference sequence). The length of the CDR3 is 14 residues. The chain's CDR3 is CAWSWPGRTYEQYF. The CDR3 DNA reads as TGTGCCTGGAGTTGGCCCGGGAGAACGTACGAGCAGTACTTC.

The rearrangement uses TRBV9 and TRBJ2-1, with 7 bases lining up with TRBD2. V was clipped by 0 bases and J by 12 bases; unmatched bases: 6. CDR1 is SGDLS, CDR2 YYNGEE, per germline. This CDR3 has 13 amino acids. The CDR3 bases are TGTGCCAGCAGCGTAGGTGAGACTAGCCGGCAGTTCTTC. Translated, it gives CASSVGETSRQFF.

The V call is TRBV6-5, the J call TRBJ2-4; D gene unclear. The CDR3 is 15 amino acids. V was clipped by 0 bases and J by 0 bases, with 6 bases between them. Germline CDR1 and CDR2: MNHEY and SVGAGI. The CDR3 sequence is CASSYSSLAKNIQYF. The CDR3 DNA follows: TGTGCCAGCAGTTACTCCAGCCTAGCCAAAAACATTCAGTACTTC.

This clone was detected only once. The J gene is TRBJ2-7, the V gene TRBV18, with TRBD2 matching 9 bases. The CDR3 is 16 residues long. Germline V gene data show CDR1 as KGHSH and CDR2 as LQKENI. Trimming removed 3 bases from V and 3 bases from J; junction bases left unmatched: 9. CDR3 amino acids: CASSPAQAGGGYEQYF. CDR3 bases: TGTGCCAGCTCACCCGCCCAAGCGGGGGGCGGCTACGAGCAGTACTTC.

This clone has just a few counts. This sequence joins TRBV19 and TRBJ1-5, with a tentative D call TRBD1 (5 bases). The V and J ends lost 7 bases and 4 bases respectively, with 11 bases between them. This CDR3 region has 13 residues. In germline, CDR1 is LNHDA, CDR2 SQIVND (reference sequence). The CDR3 DNA sequence: TGTGCCAGTACGAGGGGAACTAATCAGCCCCAGCATTTT. Amino acid sequence: CASTRGTNQPQHF.

This sequence joins TRBV20-1 and TRBJ2-1; 7 bases are shared with TRBD2. V trimming: 4 bases; J trimming: 9 bases; junction bases outside the gene matches: 0. In germline, CDR1 is DFQATT, CDR2 SNEGSKA (reference sequence). The CDR3 has 10 residues. For the CDR3, the DNA is TGCAGTGCTACGGGGGGTGAGCAGTTCTTC. It specifies CSATGGEQFF.

The chain carries TRBV7-2 and TRBJ2-1; no clear D gene. Germline V gives CDR1 SGHTA, CDR2 FQGNSA. With 1 base removed from V and 3 bases from J, the gap between germline ends came to 4 bases. The CDR3 extends over 13 amino acids. In nucleotides, the CDR3 is TGTGCCAGCAGCTTAGACGGCTACAATGAGCAGTTCTTC. This encodes CASSLDGYNEQFF.

V is TRBV7-9 and J is TRBJ1-6, with D hard to call. Germline lookup yields CDR1 SEHNR and CDR2 FQNEAQ (reference sequence). CDR3 length equals 15 residues. The CDR3 DNA follows: TGTGTCAACCTTTTTACCCGCGGCGGCATTTCACCCCTCCACTTT. It codes for CVNLFTRGGISPLHF.

The V call is TRBV30, the J call TRBJ1-6; no clear D gene. From germline, CDR1 is GTSNPN and CDR2 SVGIG (reference sequence). V shed 5 bases and J shed 7 bases, with 15 bases lying between them. The CDR3 has 14 amino acids. This chain's CDR3 is CAWGVWTTNSPLHF. In DNA form, the CDR3 reads TGTGCCTGGGGGGTCTGGACGACCAATTCACCCCTCCACTTT.

V and J are TRBV19 and TRBJ1-1; D possibly corresponds to TRBD1 (6 bases). The CDR3 length is 14 residues. Germline V gives CDR1 LNHDA, CDR2 SQIVND (reference sequence). Trimming shortened V by 4 bases and J by 5 bases, and 14 bases separated the two germline ends. CDR3 residues: CASSKAGAGTEAFF. In DNA form, the CDR3 reads TGTGCCAGTAGTAAAGCAGGGGCAGGAACTGAAGCTTTCTTT.

The chain uses TRBV7-2 and TRBJ2-7; 7 bases match TRBD1. J gave up 2 bases and V 5 bases, and 6 bases lay outside the gene matches. CDR1 and CDR2 (germline): SGHTA, FQGNSA. This CDR3 comprises 14 residues. The CDR3 protein is CASSHSGQTYEQYF. The CDR3 DNA sequence: TGTGCCAGCAGCCACTCGGGACAGACCTACGAGCAGTACTTC.

The chain recombines TRBV2 with TRBJ1-2; D unclear. CDR3 length equals 14 residues. Per the germline V gene, CDR1 is SNHLY and CDR2 is FYNNEI. Trimming took 3 bases from V and 5 from J, leaving 13 bases between them. CDR3 region: CASSDGGSLYGYTF. The CDR3 DNA is TGTGCCAGCAGTGACGGCGGGTCCCTTTATGGCTACACCTTC.

V is TRBV19 and J is TRBJ2-7; possible D gene TRBD2, 6 bases. This CDR3 spans 14 amino acids. Looked up from germline, CDR1 is LNHDA and CDR2 is SQIVND (reference sequence). Trimming took 3 bases from V and 4 from J, leaving 13 bases between them. The CDR3 sequence: CASSISGLLYEQYF. CDR3 bases: TGTGCCAGTAGTATTTCGGGACTCCTTTACGAGCAGTACTTC.

The chain links TRBV18 to TRBJ1-3; tentative D call: TRBD1 (6 bases). Trimming removed 5 bases from V and 0 bases from J, with 14 bases in between. Germline V gene lookup returns CDR1 KGHSH and CDR2 LQKENI. CDR3 length equals 16 residues. The CDR3 nucleotides read TGTGCCAGCTCAGCAGACAGGCTATCCTCTGGAAACACCATATATTTT. The encoded protein is CASSADRLSSGNTIYF.

The chain combines TRBV9 with TRBJ1-3; D is unclear. Germline V gives CDR1 SGDLS, CDR2 YYNGEE. CDR3 size: 14 residues. The V end lost 3 bases, the J end lost 2 bases, and 9 bases lay between the germline ends. The CDR3 bases are TGTGCCAGCAGCGCAGAAGGAACTGGAAACACCATATATTTT. This gives the protein CASSAEGTGNTIYF.